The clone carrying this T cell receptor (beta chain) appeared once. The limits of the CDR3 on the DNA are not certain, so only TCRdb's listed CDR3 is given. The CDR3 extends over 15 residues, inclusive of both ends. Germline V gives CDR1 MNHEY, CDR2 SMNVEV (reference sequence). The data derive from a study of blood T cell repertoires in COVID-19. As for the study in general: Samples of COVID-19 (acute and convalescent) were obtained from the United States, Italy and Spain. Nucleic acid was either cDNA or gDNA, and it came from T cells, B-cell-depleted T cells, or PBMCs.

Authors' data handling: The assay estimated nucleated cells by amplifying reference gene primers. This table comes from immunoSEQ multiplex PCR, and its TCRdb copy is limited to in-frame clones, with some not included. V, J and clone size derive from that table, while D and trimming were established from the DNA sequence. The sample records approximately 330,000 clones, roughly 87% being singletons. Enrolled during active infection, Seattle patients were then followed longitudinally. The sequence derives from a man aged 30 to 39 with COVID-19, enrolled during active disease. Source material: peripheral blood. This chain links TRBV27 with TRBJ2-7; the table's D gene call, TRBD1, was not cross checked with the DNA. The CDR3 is CASSSSGQGTYEQYF.